The clone carrying this T cell receptor beta chain occurred a few times. The antigen is undetermined. The sample belongs to a study of cytomegalovirus exposure and HLA in healthy donors. Turning to the study itself: Early release data held tens of millions of unique TCRs from HLA-typed donors. The study, taken as a whole, reports: In a later analysis, HLA-associated TCR beta chains were more clonally expanded than equally common others. Earlier analysis looked at TCR beta V segments, and most were productive about 90% or about 30% of the time.

PCR used 60 Vbeta primers and 13 Jbeta primers. TCRdb's table, derived via immunoSEQ multiplex PCR, lists solely in-frame clones and lacks some. The sample lists 250,000 to 350,000 clones, around 66% occurring once. V lost 8 bases, J lost 11 bases, and 24 bases stayed unmatched. The CDR3 runs to 18 residues. Germline V lookup: CDR1 SGHAT, CDR2 FQNNGV. This rearrangement joins TRBV11-2 to TRBJ2-3, with 11 bases identical to TRBD2. This TCR was recovered from a female donor in good health and CMV-seronegative. Sequenced: PBMCs. The CDR3 is CASGRGLAEAPRWPEQYF. In DNA, the CDR3 is TGTGCCAGCGGGCGGGGACTAGCGGAAGCCCCTCGGTGGCCAGAGCAGTATTTT. The full variable domain, in which reference TRBV11-2 and TRBJ2-3 provide the parts outside the CDR3, is EAGVAQSPRYKIIEKRQSVAFWCNPISGHATLYWYQQILGQGPKLLIQFQNNGVVDDSQLPKDRFSAERLKGVDSTLKIQPAKLEDSAVYLCASGRGLAEAPRWPEQYFGPGTRLTVL.